One sample yielded the 15 T cell receptor beta chains listed below, sequenced in a study of T cells after yellow fever vaccination (dated 2019 in TCRdb). The library relied on 5' RACE. Sequencing took place on an Illumina HiSeq 2500. Clones were called with MiXCR by TCRdb after fastp trimmed the public reads at Q25, and only in-frame beta chains were retained. Every entry covers one CDR3 protein and lists the most common genes and DNA from its rows. Recorded for this sample are about 630,000 distinct CDR3 sequences; more than 9% of them occurred a single time. The top ten hold just under 15% of the sample. The treatment or condition label, read with the paper, signifies: live attenuated yellow fever vaccine strain. This sample comprised PBMCs, obtained on the day of the yellow fever booster vaccination. Every receptor here comes from a man younger than 40 who received the YFV17D yellow fever vaccine.

This clonotype was seen a few times. The rearrangement links TRBV20-1 to TRBJ1-2, with D possibly being TRBD1 (6 bases). The CDR3 length is 14 residues. The V end was cut by 0 bases, the J end by 6 bases, with 14 bases between. CDR1 is DFQATT, CDR2 SNEGSKA, per germline (reference sequence). The CDR3 nucleotides read TGCAGTGCTAGAGATCTGGCAGGGGACCATGGCTACACCTTC. Its translation is CSARDLAGDHGYTF.

The chain carries TRBV19 and TRBJ2-7; D uncertain. CDR1 is LNHDA, CDR2 SQIVND, per germline (reference sequence). Trimming pared 3 bases from V and 4 bases from J, leaving 22 bases between. This CDR3 spans 17 amino acids. For the CDR3, the DNA is TGTGCCAGTAGTATCGGGCGGAAGCTCCTCCTAAATTACGAGCAGTACTTC. Encoded protein: CASSIGRKLLLNYEQYF.

The chain couples TRBV5-1 to TRBJ2-5; no clear D gene. CDR1 and CDR2 (germline): SGHRS, YFSETQ. The CDR3 extends over 12 amino acids. V was cut by 2 bases and J by 3 bases, with 5 bases left in between. In DNA form, the CDR3 reads TGCGCCAGCAGCTTAGAGAAAGAGACCCAGTACTTC. This codes for CASSLEKETQYF.

This clonotype was found a few times. The rearrangement joins TRBV5-1 to TRBJ2-5; maybe TRBD1 (5 bases). Trimming took off 0 bases at V and 3 bases at J, with 9 bases between the two ends. The CDR3 runs to 14 residues. Germline loops: CDR1 SGHRS, CDR2 YFSETQ. CDR3 residues: CASSLGQSEETQYF. The CDR3 region has the DNA TGCGCCAGCAGCTTGGGACAGTCAGAAGAGACCCAGTACTTC.

In this sample, this clonotype turned up a few times. The chain links TRBV3-1 to TRBJ2-1; tentative D call: TRBD2 (5 bases). Germline V gene data show CDR1 as LGHDT and CDR2 as YNNKEL (reference sequence). V was clipped by 0 bases and J by 10 bases, with 7 bases between them. The CDR3 covers 12 residues. CDR3 DNA: TGTGCCAGCAGCCAAGATCGGAGGGAGCAGTTCTTC. Translated: CASSQDRREQFF.

This clonotype was found a few times. V gene TRBV12-3 or TRBV12-4 combines with J gene TRBJ2-7; 7 nucleotides match TRBD2. V trimming: 8 bases; J trimming: 3 bases; junction bases outside the gene matches: 10. The CDR3 covers 14 residues. DNA for the CDR3: TGTGCCAGCTCATATATAGCGGGTTACTACGAGCAGTACTTC. As protein: CASSYIAGYYEQYF.

The rearrangement links TRBV5-1 to TRBJ2-5; 9 bases are shared with TRBD2. Germline loops: CDR1 SGHRS, CDR2 YFSETQ. The ends lost 7 bases at V and 5 bases at J; junction bases unmatched: 9. The CDR3 sequence is 14 residues long. This chain's CDR3 is CASGPRLAEETQYF. The CDR3 bases are TGCGCCAGCGGACCTCGACTAGCGGAGGAGACCCAGTACTTC.

This clonotype was counted a few times. This chain links TRBV18 with TRBJ2-3, with D perhaps TRBD2 (7 bases). The V end lost 4 bases, the J end lost 3 bases, and 11 bases lay between the germline ends. CDR1 KGHSH and CDR2 LQKENI come from the germline V gene. The CDR3 is made up of 14 amino acids. In DNA, the CDR3 is TGTGCCAGCTCACGAAAGGGGGGGACAGATACGCAGTATTTT. This gives the protein CASSRKGGTDTQYF. The full variable domain, completed using reference TRBV18 and TRBJ2-3, is NAGVMQNPRHLVRRRGQEARLRCSPMKGHSHVYWYRQLPEEGLKFMVYLQKENIIDESGMPKERFSAEFPKEGPSILRIQQVVRGDSAAYFCASSRKGGTDTQYFGPGTRLTVL.

This clonotype showed up many times. This chain links TRBV12-3 or TRBV12-4 with TRBJ1-1; weak D call: TRBD1 (5 bases). This CDR3 spans 13 amino acids. With 3 bases removed from V and 10 bases from J, the gap between germline ends came to 15 bases. The CDR3 reads CASSLEVGRGAFF. DNA of the CDR3: TGTGCCAGCAGTTTGGAGGTGGGACGGGGAGCTTTCTTT.

This clonotype was counted between two and nine times. The genes are TRBV4-3 and TRBJ2-1; a weak D match, TRBD1 (5 bases). V was shortened by 2 bases and J by 7 bases, with 15 bases between the two germline ends. Germline CDR1 reads LGHNA; CDR2 reads YSLEER. The CDR3 is made up of 15 amino acids. The CDR3 loop is CASSQFRGVVNEQFF. CDR3 in DNA: TGCGCCAGCAGCCAATTTAGGGGTGTTGTTAATGAGCAGTTCTTC.

This clonotype was observed a few times. The chain joins TRBV15 to TRBJ1-1; no definite D call. Trimming took 2 bases from V and 1 from J, leaving 11 bases between them. The CDR3 is 15 amino acids. Germline V CDR1 and CDR2: LNHNV, YYDKDF (reference sequence). CDR3 sequence (DNA): TGTGCCACCAGCAGATCTGCTCTGGGGAACACTGAAGCTTTCTTT. It encodes CATSRSALGNTEAFF.

This clonotype showed up many times. The rearrangement uses TRBV10-2 and TRBJ2-7; the match to TRBD2 covers 7 bases. V lost 8 bases to trimming and J lost 0 bases; unmatched junction nucleotides: 10. Per germline, CDR1 WSHSY and CDR2 SAAADI. The CDR3 consists of 15 residues. CDR3 region: CASPGLVLSSYEQYF. The CDR3 DNA sequence: TGCGCCAGCCCTGGACTAGTTTTGAGCTCCTACGAGCAGTACTTC.

The chain recombines TRBV4-2 with TRBJ2-6; D remains unclear. The V end lost 1 base, the J end lost 3 bases, and 7 bases lay between the germline ends. Germline V gene lookup returns CDR1 LGHNA and CDR2 YNFKEQ. The CDR3 runs to 15 residues. CDR3 DNA: TGTGCCAGCAGCCAAGTAGGTGATGGGGCCAACGTCCTGACTTTC. Translation gives CASSQVGDGANVLTF.

This clonotype appeared a few times. The chain uses TRBV29-1 and TRBJ2-6, with TRBD1 matching over 8 bases. CDR3 length: 15 amino acids. V dropped 8 bases and J dropped 1; count of bases not matched to a gene: 7. Germline CDR1 SQVTM, CDR2 ANQGSEA. CDR3 protein: CSTRQGSSGANVLTF. In DNA form, the CDR3 reads TGCAGCACCCGACAGGGGTCTTCTGGGGCCAACGTCCTGACTTTC. The complete variable domain, with remaining parts taken from reference TRBV29-1 and TRBJ2-6, reads SAVISQKPSRDICQRGTSLTIQCQVDSQVTMMFWYRQQPGQSLTLIATANQGSEATYESGFVIDKFPISRPNLTFSTLTVSNMSPEDSSIYLCSTRQGSSGANVLTFGAGSRLTVL.

This clonotype has more than one count but fewer than ten. CDR3 protein: CASSSSTLYQETQYF. The CDR3 coding sequence is TGCGCCAGCAGCTCTTCGACACTGTACCAAGAGACCCAGTACTTC. The V and J genes are TRBV5-1 and TRBJ2-5; D gene unclear. This CDR3 is built from 15 residues. The V end was cut by 3 bases, the J end by 0 bases, with 12 bases between. Looked up from germline, CDR1 is SGHRS and CDR2 is YFSETQ.